Below are 2 T cell receptor beta chains sequenced from a single sample in a study of T cell responses to AZD1222 COVID-19 vaccine. The method was immunoSEQ multiplex PCR; TCRdb's version includes in-frame clones alone and lacks a portion of them. In the table there are 150,000 to 200,000 clones, 90% to 95% of which are singletons. Sequenced material: peripheral blood, taken on day 0 of AZD1222 vaccination. All receptors derive from an adult in good health.

V is TRBV7-9 and J is TRBJ2-1; 9 nucleotides line up with TRBD2. Germline V gene data show CDR1 as SEHNR and CDR2 as FQNEAQ (reference sequence). The CDR3 consists of 17 residues. V was pared by 5 bases and J by 7 bases, with 15 bases of the junction left unmatched. The CDR3 region is CASSPGVGAGGQNEQFF. In nucleotides, the CDR3 is TGTGCCAGCAGCCCGGGGGTCGGTGCGGGAGGGCAGAATGAGCAGTTCTTC.

CDR3 DNA sequence: TGTGCCAGCAGCTTGGCCTCAGGAATGGTTTCCTACGAGCAGTACTTC. This codes for CASSLASGMVSYEQYF. The rearrangement uses TRBV5-6 and TRBJ2-7; D ambiguous. V was trimmed by 0 bases and J by 1 base, leaving 14 bases between them. The CDR3 has 16 residues. From germline, CDR1 is SGHDT and CDR2 YYEEEE. Full variable domain (outside the CDR3, taken from reference TRBV5-6 and TRBJ2-7): DAGVTQSPTHLIKTRGQQVTLRCSPKSGHDTVSWYQQALGQGPQFIFQYYEEEERQRGNFPDRFSGHQFPNYSSELNVNALLLGDSALYLCASSLASGMVSYEQYFGPGTRLTVT.